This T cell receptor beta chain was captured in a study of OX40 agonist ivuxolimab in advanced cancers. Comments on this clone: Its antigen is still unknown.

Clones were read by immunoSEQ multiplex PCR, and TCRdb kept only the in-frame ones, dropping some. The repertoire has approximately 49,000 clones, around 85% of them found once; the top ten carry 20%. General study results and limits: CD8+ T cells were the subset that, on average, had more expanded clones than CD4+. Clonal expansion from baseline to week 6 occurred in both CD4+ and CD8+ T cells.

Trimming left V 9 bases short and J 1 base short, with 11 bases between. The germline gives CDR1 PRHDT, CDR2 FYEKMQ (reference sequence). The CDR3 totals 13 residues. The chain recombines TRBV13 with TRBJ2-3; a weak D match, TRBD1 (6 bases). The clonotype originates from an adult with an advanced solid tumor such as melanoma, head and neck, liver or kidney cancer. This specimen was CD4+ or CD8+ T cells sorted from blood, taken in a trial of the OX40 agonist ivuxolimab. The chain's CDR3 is CASKQGRTDTQYF. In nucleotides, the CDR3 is TGTGCCAGTAAACAGGGTCGCACAGATACGCAGTATTTT.